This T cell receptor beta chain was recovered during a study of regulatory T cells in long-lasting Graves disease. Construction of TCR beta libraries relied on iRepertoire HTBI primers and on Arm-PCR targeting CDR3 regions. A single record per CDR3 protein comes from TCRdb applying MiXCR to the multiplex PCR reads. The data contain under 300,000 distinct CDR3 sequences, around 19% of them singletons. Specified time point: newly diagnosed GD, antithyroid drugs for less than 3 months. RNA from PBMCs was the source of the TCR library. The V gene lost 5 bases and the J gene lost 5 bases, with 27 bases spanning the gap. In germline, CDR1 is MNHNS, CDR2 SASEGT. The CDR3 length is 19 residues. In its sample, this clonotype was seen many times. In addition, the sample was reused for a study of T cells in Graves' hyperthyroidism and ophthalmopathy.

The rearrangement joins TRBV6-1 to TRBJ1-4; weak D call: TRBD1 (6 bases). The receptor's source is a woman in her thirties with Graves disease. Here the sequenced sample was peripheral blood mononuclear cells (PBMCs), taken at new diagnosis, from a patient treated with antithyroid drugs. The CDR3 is CASSPSRGRAGPRNEKLFF. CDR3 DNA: TGTGCCAGCAGTCCCTCCCGGGGGCGGGCCGGGCCCCGAAATGAAAAACTGTTTTTT.